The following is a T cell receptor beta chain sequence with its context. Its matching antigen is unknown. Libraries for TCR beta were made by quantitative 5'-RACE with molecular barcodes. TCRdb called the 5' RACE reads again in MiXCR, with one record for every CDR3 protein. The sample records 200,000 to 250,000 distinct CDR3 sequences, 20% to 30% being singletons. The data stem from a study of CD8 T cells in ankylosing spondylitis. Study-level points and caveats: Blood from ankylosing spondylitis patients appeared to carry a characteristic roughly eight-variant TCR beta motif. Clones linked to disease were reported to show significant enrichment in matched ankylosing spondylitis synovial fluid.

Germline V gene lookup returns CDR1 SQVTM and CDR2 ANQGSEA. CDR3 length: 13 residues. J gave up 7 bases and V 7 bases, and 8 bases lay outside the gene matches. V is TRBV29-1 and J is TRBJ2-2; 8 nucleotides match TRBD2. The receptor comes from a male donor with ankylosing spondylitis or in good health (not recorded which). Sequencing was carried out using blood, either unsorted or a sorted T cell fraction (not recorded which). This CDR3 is CSAGGVTYGELFF. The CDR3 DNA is TGCAGCGCGGGGGGGGTGACGTACGGGGAGCTGTTTTTT.